This T cell receptor (beta chain) was sequenced during a study of Ad26.COV2.S vaccination and SARS-CoV-2 variants. The treatment is: about 20 received Ad26.COV2.S at low or high dose, single or two shots; several received placebo; per-sample allocation not given. The samples date from day 63 after the first vaccine or placebo injection. Here immunoSEQ multiplex PCR was the method, and the copy in TCRdb shows in-frame clones only, minus some. The sample consists of 320,000 or so clones, roughly 90% of them appearing once. This CDR3 region has 16 residues. The V gene end was trimmed by 3 bases and the J gene end by 3 bases; junction bases not matched to a gene: 8. Germline V gene sequence: CDR1 LGHDT, CDR2 YNNKEL (reference sequence). Concerning this clone itself: Its antigen remains unidentified.

Study observations and caveats: Breadth, reportedly substantial, characterized the spike-specific CD8+ and CD4+ T cell responses after vaccination.

The sequence was collected from a person aged 18 to 65 who received the Ad26.COV2.S COVID-19 vaccine or a placebo. This chain uses TRBV3-1 (or the pseudogene TRBV3-2) with TRBJ1-1; 9 bases line up with TRBD1. The sample here was peripheral blood, taken in a trial of Ad26.COV2.S vaccine versus placebo. The CDR3 reads CASSQRTGVAHTEAFF. The DNA of the CDR3 is TGTGCCAGCAGCCAGAGGACAGGGGTTGCGCACACTGAAGCTTTCTTT.